The 22 T cell receptor beta chains listed next were all sequenced from one sample in a study of T cell clonotyping in hematopoietic cell transplantation. TCRdb's table, derived via immunoSEQ multiplex PCR, lists solely in-frame clones and lacks some. The repertoire includes about 41,000 clones, roughly 85% of them detected once, and approximately 3% sits in the top ten. The time point: recipient sample about 28 days before transplant, after cytoreduction. The source material was peripheral blood mononuclear cells, sampled before stem cell transplant. These receptors all come from a man in his fifties or sixties with acute myeloid leukemia. Some clones in this sample may be carry-over from other donors' samples.

Relative to its sample, this clone is medium-sized. The V call is TRBV4-3, the J call TRBJ1-6; 7 bases are a match to TRBD1. With 1 base clipped from V and 4 bases from J, the junction kept 7 bases outside the gene matches. The CDR3 is 17 residues long. In germline, CDR1 is LGHNA, CDR2 YSLEER. Written as DNA, the CDR3 is TGCGCCAGCAGCCAAGCGGGGCCGGGACAGTATAATTCACCCCTCCACTTT. Its translation is CASSQAGPGQYNSPLHF.

The CDR3 sequence is CASSLRSNPLLAGELFF. The CDR3 DNA sequence: TGTGCCAGCAGCCTTCGGAGCAATCCACTTTTAGCCGGGGAGCTGTTTTTT. The V gene is TRBV7-3, the J gene TRBJ2-2, with D unresolved. The CDR3 sequence is 17 residues long. Deletions cut 5 bases from V and 6 bases from J, with 22 bases between. Germline-derived CDR1 and CDR2 are SGHTA and FQGTGA.

The rearrangement links TRBV11-3 to TRBJ1-1; the match to TRBD1 covers 8 bases. Per the germline V gene, CDR1 is SGHNT and CDR2 is YENEEA. With 0 bases clipped from V and 3 bases from J, the junction kept 6 bases outside the gene matches. This CDR3 comprises 16 residues. The CDR3 sequence: CASSLDPQGADTEAFF. DNA for the CDR3: TGTGCCAGCAGCTTAGATCCCCAGGGGGCGGACACTGAAGCTTTCTTT.

The chain links TRBV4-2 to TRBJ1-1; 7 bases agree with TRBD1. Trimming at V came to 4 bases and at J to 4 bases, leaving 6 bases not matched to a gene. Per germline, CDR1 LGHNA and CDR2 YNFKEQ. This CDR3 has 14 amino acids. CDR3 coding DNA: TGTGCCAGCAGCCGAGACAGGGCGGCCACTGAAGCTTTCTTT. This gives the protein CASSRDRAATEAFF.

Only one count was recorded for this clone. The chain recombines TRBV6-5 with TRBJ1-5; unclear D gene. V was trimmed by 10 bases and J by 6 bases, leaving 10 bases between them. Looked up from germline, CDR1 is MNHEY and CDR2 is SVGAGI. There are 11 residues in the CDR3. The CDR3 sequence: CANPWGQPQHF. The CDR3 DNA follows: TGTGCCAACCCCTGGGGTCAGCCCCAGCATTTT.

The chain recombines TRBV29-1 with TRBJ2-1; D gene uncertain. The CDR3 extends over 11 amino acids. Germline V gene sequence: CDR1 SQVTM, CDR2 ANQGSEA. Trimming took off 7 bases at V and 7 bases at J, with 11 bases between the two ends. The CDR3 reads CSAQGPNEQFF. The CDR3 bases are TGCAGCGCCCAAGGACCGAATGAGCAGTTCTTC.

The chain links TRBV28 to TRBJ2-2; D might be TRBD2 (6 bases). Deletions cut 4 bases from V and 6 bases from J, with 18 bases between. Germline V gene lookup returns CDR1 MDHEN and CDR2 SYDVKM. The CDR3 sequence is 16 residues long. Here the CDR3 reads CASSSPGGDGAGELFF. CDR3 bases: TGTGCCAGCAGTTCCCCAGGAGGGGACGGCGCCGGGGAGCTGTTTTTT.

The chain couples TRBV29-1 to TRBJ1-1; the D is unclear. The germline CDR1 and CDR2 sequences are SQVTM and ANQGSEA. V was pared by 2 bases and J by 0 bases, with 10 bases between. This CDR3 has 14 residues. The CDR3 region has the DNA TGCAGCGTTGAACGACCACCCATGAACACTGAAGCTTTCTTT. Encoded protein: CSVERPPMNTEAFF.

The chain recombines TRBV14 with TRBJ2-7; 8 bases line up with TRBD1. Germline trimming cut 5 bases from V and 5 bases from J; bases unmatched to any gene: 11. Germline assignment: CDR1 SGHDN and CDR2 FVKESK. CDR3 length: 15 amino acids. The CDR3 DNA reads TGTGCCAGCAGCGGGCCTAGGACAGGGCTCGACGAGCAGTACTTC. This codes for CASSGPRTGLDEQYF.

This clone was observed a single time. The chain combines TRBV7-8 with TRBJ1-1; unclear D gene. The length of the CDR3 is 14 residues. Deletions cut 2 bases from V and 5 bases from J, with 12 bases between. Germline V gene data show CDR1 as SGHVS and CDR2 as FQNEAQ. The CDR3 here is CASSLWVKGTEAFF. The DNA of the CDR3 is TGTGCCAGCAGCTTATGGGTTAAAGGAACTGAAGCTTTCTTT.

This rearrangement joins TRBV7-2 to TRBJ2-7; the match to TRBD2 covers 13 bases. Germline V gene lookup returns CDR1 SGHTA and CDR2 FQGNSA. The CDR3 extends over 15 amino acids. The J segment lost 6 bases and the V segment lost 4 bases, leaving 6 bases of the junction unmatched. CDR3 in amino acids: CASSSTSGGALEQYF. Written as DNA, the CDR3 is TGTGCCAGCAGCTCCACTAGCGGGGGGGCCCTCGAGCAGTACTTC.

The chain has TRBV11-2 and TRBJ2-1, with a possible D match to TRBD2 (5 bases). CDR3 length: 12 amino acids. In germline, CDR1 is SGHAT, CDR2 FQNNGV. V lost 4 bases and J lost 5, with 6 bases in between. CDR3 sequence reads: CASSSGDNEQFF. The CDR3, as DNA: TGTGCCAGCAGCTCCGGGGACAATGAGCAGTTCTTC.

The chain employs TRBV7-2 and TRBJ2-3, with D possibly TRBD2 on 6 matching bases. Germline-derived CDR1 and CDR2 are SGHTA and FQGNSA. The CDR3 runs 15 residues. V was shortened by 5 bases and J by 0 bases, with 12 bases between the two germline ends. The DNA of the CDR3 is TGTGCCAGCAGCCACCGGGGGACTAGCACAGATACGCAGTATTTT. It specifies CASSHRGTSTDTQYF. Looking up the rest from reference TRBV7-2 and TRBJ2-3 gives the full variable domain: GAGVSQSPSNKVTEKGKDVELRCDPISGHTALYWYRQSLGQGLEFLIYFQGNSAPDKSGLPSDRFSAERTGGSVSTLTIQRTQQEDSAVYLCASSHRGTSTDTQYFGPGTRLTVL.

The chain employs TRBV5-1 and TRBJ1-3; D remains ambiguous. Trimming pared 3 bases from V and 2 bases from J, leaving 12 bases between. This CDR3 has 15 amino acids. Per germline, CDR1 SGHRS and CDR2 YFSETQ. The CDR3 DNA follows: TGCGCCAGCAGCTCCTGGGGTGGGGCTGGAAACACCATATATTTT. Translating gives CASSSWGGAGNTIYF.

The gene calls are TRBV5-4 and TRBJ2-7, with D perhaps matching TRBD1 (6 bases). Trimming left V 1 base short and J 3 bases short, with 11 bases between. CDR1 SGHNT and CDR2 YYREEE come from the germline V gene (reference sequence). CDR3 size: 14 residues. DNA for the CDR3: TGTGCCAGCAGCTTGATGGGGGCGATCTACGAGCAGTACTTC. This gives the protein CASSLMGAIYEQYF.

The gene calls are TRBV29-1 and TRBJ1-2, with D tentatively TRBD1 (6 bases). This CDR3 has 14 residues. CDR1 is SQVTM and CDR2 is ANQGSEA in the germline V gene. V was cut by 1 base and J by 2 bases, with 11 bases left in between. CDR3 protein: CSVEAAGANYGYTF. The CDR3, as DNA: TGCAGCGTTGAAGCGGCGGGGGCCAACTATGGCTACACCTTC.

The chain couples TRBV5-4 to TRBJ1-4; tentatively, D is TRBD1 (5 bases). V was pared by 4 bases and J by 5 bases, with 12 bases between. The CDR3 runs to 14 residues. From germline, CDR1 is SGHNT and CDR2 YYREEE (reference sequence). CDR3 loop: CASSTRQNNEKLFF. CDR3 coding DNA: TGTGCCAGCAGCACCCGACAGAACAATGAAAAACTGTTTTTT.

This clone has a single count. The chain joins TRBV15 to TRBJ1-6; D is unresolved. The CDR3 totals 13 residues. Germline V gene sequence: CDR1 LNHNV, CDR2 YYDKDF (reference sequence). The V end was cut by 8 bases, the J end by 6 bases, with 11 bases between. The CDR3 protein is CATAQWVNSPLHF. For the CDR3, the DNA is TGTGCCACCGCGCAGTGGGTTAATTCACCCCTCCACTTT.

The sample holds one count of this clone. The chain joins TRBV6-6 to TRBJ1-2; unclear D gene. V dropped 7 bases and J dropped 2 bases, with 11 bases sitting between them. Looked up from germline, CDR1 is MNHNY and CDR2 is SVGAGI (reference sequence). The CDR3 totals 13 residues. CDR3 nucleotide sequence: TGTGCCAGCACCGCGGACCGAAACTATGGCTACACCTTC. Protein: CASTADRNYGYTF.

V is TRBV6-6 and J is TRBJ1-2, with a possible D match to TRBD1 (5 bases). The CDR3 covers 14 residues. V shed 2 bases and J shed 7 bases, with 14 bases lying between them. Germline V gene sequence: CDR1 MNHNY, CDR2 SVGAGI (reference sequence). CDR3 in DNA: TGTGCCAGCAGTTACGCTTCGGGGGGGGGTGGCTACACCTTC. It codes for CASSYASGGGGYTF.

The J gene is TRBJ2-7, the V gene TRBV6-5, with D tentatively TRBD1 (5 bases). V was cut by 11 bases and J by 0 bases, with 11 bases left in between. Germline lookup yields CDR1 MNHEY and CDR2 SVGAGI. The CDR3 has 12 residues. In DNA form, the CDR3 reads TGTGCCGCCTGGGGCACCTCCTACGAGCAGTACTTC. The encoded protein is CAAWGTSYEQYF.

In this sample, this clone turned up a few times. This chain uses TRBV7-9 with TRBJ1-1; D is perhaps TRBD1 (5 bases). Looked up from germline, CDR1 is SEHNR and CDR2 is FQNEAQ (reference sequence). This CDR3 region has 14 residues. Trimming shortened V by 1 base and J by 1 base, and 7 bases separated the two germline ends. CDR3 residues: CASSLGGGNTEAFF. The CDR3 region has the DNA TGTGCCAGCAGCTTAGGGGGGGGGAACACTGAAGCTTTCTTT.